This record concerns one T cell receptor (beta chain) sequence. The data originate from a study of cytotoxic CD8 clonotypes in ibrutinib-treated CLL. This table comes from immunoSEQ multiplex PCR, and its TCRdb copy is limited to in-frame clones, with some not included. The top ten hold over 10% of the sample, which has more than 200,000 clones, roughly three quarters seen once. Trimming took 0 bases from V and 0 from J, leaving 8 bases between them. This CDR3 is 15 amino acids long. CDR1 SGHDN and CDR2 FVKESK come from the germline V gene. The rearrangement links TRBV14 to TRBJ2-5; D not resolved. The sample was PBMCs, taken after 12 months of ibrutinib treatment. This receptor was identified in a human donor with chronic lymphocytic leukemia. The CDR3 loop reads CASSQDSTYQETQYF. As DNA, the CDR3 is TGTGCCAGCAGCCAAGATAGCACCTACCAAGAGACCCAGTACTTC. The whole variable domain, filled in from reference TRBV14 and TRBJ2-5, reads EAGVTQFPSHSVIEKGQTVTLRCDPISGHDNLYWYRRVMGKEIKFLLHFVKESKQDESGMPNNRFLAERTGGTYSTLKVQPAELEDSGVYFCASSQDSTYQETQYFGPGTRLLVL.